This TCR beta chain was recovered during a study of blood T cell repertoires in COVID-19. On the study more broadly: Samples representing acute and convalescent COVID-19 were sourced from the United States, Italy and Spain.

Method: immunoSEQ multiplex PCR; TCRdb's copy keeps in-frame clones and lacks some. This table has 250,000 or so clones, approximately 88% appearing once. The CDR3 sequence is 16 residues long. From germline, CDR1 is GTSNPN and CDR2 SVGIG (reference sequence). The J segment lost 3 bases and the V segment lost 2 bases, leaving 8 bases of the junction unmatched. The source is a woman aged 25 to 39 with acute or convalescent COVID-19. Sequenced: peripheral blood. The chain carries TRBV30 and TRBJ2-1; 9 bases agree with TRBD2. CDR3 sequence reads: CAWSLTSGEFYNEQFF. Here the CDR3 DNA reads TGTGCCTGGAGTCTGACTAGCGGAGAGTTCTACAATGAGCAGTTCTTC. Filled out from reference TRBV30 and TRBJ2-1, the complete variable domain reads SQTIHQWPATLVQPVGSPLSLECTVEGTSNPNLYWYRQAAGRGLQLLFYSVGIGQISSEVPQNLSASRPQDRQFILSSKKLLLSDSGFYLCAWSLTSGEFYNEQFFGPGTRLTVL.